This T cell receptor beta chain derives from a study of spatial heterogeneity in lung cancer (dated by TCRdb to about 2019). Background for the entire study: Donors were about 70 patients with early-stage, untreated non-small cell lung cancer from the lung TRACERx cohort. More beta-chain than alpha-chain transcripts were consistently detected, likely reflecting higher beta-chain transcript abundance. In non-small cell lung cancer, the study quantitatively compared TCR alpha and beta repertoires across several tumor regions, matched nontumor lung, and blood. Follow-up PBMC samples were sequenced whenever available, with the median time to follow-up being approximately two years after resection. In the raw uncorrected reads, each unique combination of TCR and UMI appeared on average more than ten times. Both alpha and beta chains were TCR-sequenced in samples taken at surgery, namely 220 tumor regions, under 80 matched nontumor lung samples and about 58 PBMC samples. The study linked features of the TCR repertoire to counts of nonsynonymous mutations, which were determined by whole-exome sequencing of tumor tissue.

The method behind the library was 5' RACE. The reads were generated on a NextSeq 500. The TCR library protocol attached a unique molecular identifier to each TCR cDNA molecule to allow correction of PCR and sequencing errors. The paper's data handling went like this. TCR identification, UMI-based error correction and CDR3 extraction were performed with Decombinator tools. Expanded TCRs were defined as those above a frequency of 2 per 1,000, corresponding to the top 1% of the tumor frequency distribution. Renyi diversity was computed with the R vegan package after each repertoire had been subsampled 100 times to 5,000 TCRs. To build CDR3 similarity networks, amino acid triplet string-kernel similarity was used, and CDR3s were connected when their pairwise similarity was above 0.82. In-frame beta chains were kept once TCRdb had trimmed the public reads at Q25 with fastp and called clones with MiXCR. Rows with one shared CDR3 protein collapse into an entry with the most common genes and DNA. The V and J calls and clone size come from TCRdb's table, not from the authors' own analysis. In this sample the table shows 100,000 to 120,000 distinct CDR3 sequences, 9.5% to 14% of which occur a single time. The ten largest clones capture roughly 24% of the sample.

The time point label, read with the paper, signifies: blood at routine non-recurrence follow-up after resection. Whole RNA extracted from tumor and nontumor lung tissue, or from cryopreserved PBMC samples, was used for TCR sequencing without cell sorting. A patient was chosen for TCR sequencing only when enough RNA was available from at least two tumor regions. What the study reported, not specific to this receptor: Confirming at a functional level the hypothesis that regional TCRs recognize regional mutations was considered to require additional single-cell paired TCR alpha and beta sequencing. Only 15 or so patients were included in the comparisons of baseline and follow-up blood repertoires. Ubiquitous expanded tumor TCRs were detected in blood more often at tumor resection than at routine follow-up.

Concerning this clonotype itself: Its antigen target is currently unknown. No much larger clone is present one base from it, and per-base qualities are unavailable.

The CDR3 spans 11 residues, from the cysteine through the phenylalanine. Just the 33-base CDR3 DNA is kept, in frame starting at base 1. Trimming takes 4 bases from V and 6 bases from J, and the germline ends sit 9 bases apart. CDR1 and CDR2, looked up from the germline V gene (reference sequence), are GTSNPN and SVGIG. The rearranged chain carries TRBV30 and TRBJ1-1; TRBD1 is perhaps the D gene, given 6 matching bases. The source was PBMCs, collected at follow-up. The sequence was obtained from a female donor with early-stage non-small cell lung cancer. CDR3 sequence: CAWTRGPEAFF. Read as DNA, the sequence is TGTGCCTGGACCAGGGGACCTGAAGCTTTCTTT.